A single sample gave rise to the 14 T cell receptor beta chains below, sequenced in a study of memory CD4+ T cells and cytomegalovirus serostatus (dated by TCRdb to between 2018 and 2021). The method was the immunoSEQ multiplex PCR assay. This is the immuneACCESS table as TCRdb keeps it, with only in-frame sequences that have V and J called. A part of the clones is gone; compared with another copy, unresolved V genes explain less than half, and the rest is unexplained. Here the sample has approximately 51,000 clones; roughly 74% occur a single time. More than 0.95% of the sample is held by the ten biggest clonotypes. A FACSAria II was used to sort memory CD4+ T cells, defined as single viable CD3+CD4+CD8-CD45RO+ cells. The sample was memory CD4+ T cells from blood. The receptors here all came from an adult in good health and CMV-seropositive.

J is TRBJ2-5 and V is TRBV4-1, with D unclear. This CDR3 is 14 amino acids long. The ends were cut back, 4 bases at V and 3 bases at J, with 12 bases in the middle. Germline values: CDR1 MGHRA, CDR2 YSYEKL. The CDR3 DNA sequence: TGCGCCAGCAGCCCGTATGGAAGTAAAGAGACCCAGTACTTC. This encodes CASSPYGSKETQYF.

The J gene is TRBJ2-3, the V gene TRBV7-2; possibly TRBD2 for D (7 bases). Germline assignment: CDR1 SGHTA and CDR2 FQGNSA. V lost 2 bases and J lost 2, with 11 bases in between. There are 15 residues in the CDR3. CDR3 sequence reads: CASSLRGAYTDTQYF. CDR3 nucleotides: TGTGCCAGCAGCTTACGGGGGGCCTACACAGATACGCAGTATTTT.

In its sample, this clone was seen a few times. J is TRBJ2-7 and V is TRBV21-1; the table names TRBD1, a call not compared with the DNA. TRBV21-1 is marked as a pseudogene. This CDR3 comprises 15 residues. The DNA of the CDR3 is TGTGCCAGCAGGGCTGGGCAGGGGAAGGTCCACGAGCAGTACTTC. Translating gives CASRAGQGKVHEQYF.

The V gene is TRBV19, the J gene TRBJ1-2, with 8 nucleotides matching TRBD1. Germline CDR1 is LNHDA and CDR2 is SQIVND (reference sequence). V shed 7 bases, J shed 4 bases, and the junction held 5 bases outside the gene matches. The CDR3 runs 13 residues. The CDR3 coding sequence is TGTGCCAGTACCCAAGACAGGGGCTATGGCTACACCTTC. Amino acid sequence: CASTQDRGYGYTF. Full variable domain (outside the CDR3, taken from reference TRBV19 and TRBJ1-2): DGGITQSPKYLFRKEGQNVTLSCEQNLNHDAMYWYRQDPGQGLRLIYYSQIVNDFQKGDIAEGYSVSREKKESFPLTVTSAQKNPTAFYLCASTQDRGYGYTFGSGTRLTVV.

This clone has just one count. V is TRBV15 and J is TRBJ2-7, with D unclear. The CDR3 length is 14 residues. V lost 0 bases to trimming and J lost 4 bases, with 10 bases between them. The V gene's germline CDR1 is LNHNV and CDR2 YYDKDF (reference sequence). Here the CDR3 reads CATSRDQTSYEQYF. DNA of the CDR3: TGTGCCACCAGCAGAGACCAGACCAGTTACGAGCAGTACTTC.

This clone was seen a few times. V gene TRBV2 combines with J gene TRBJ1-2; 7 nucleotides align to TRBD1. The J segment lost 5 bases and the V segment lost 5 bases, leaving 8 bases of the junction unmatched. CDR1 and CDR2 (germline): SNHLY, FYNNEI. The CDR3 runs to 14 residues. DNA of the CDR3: TGTGCCAGCAGTAGCGGGACAGTTCTGTATGGCTACACCTTC. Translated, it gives CASSSGTVLYGYTF.

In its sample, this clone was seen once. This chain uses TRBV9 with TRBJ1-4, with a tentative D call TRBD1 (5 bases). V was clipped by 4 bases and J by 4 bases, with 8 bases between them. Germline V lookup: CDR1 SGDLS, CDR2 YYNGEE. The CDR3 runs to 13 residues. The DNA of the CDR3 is TGTGCCAGCAGCCGACAGTATAATGAAAAACTGTTTTTT. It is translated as CASSRQYNEKLFF. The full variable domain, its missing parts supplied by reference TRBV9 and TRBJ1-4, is DSGVTQTPKHLITATGQRVTLRCSPRSGDLSVYWYQQSLDQGLQFLIQYYNGEERAKGNILERFSAQQFPDLHSELNLSSLELGDSALYFCASSRQYNEKLFFGSGTQLSVL.

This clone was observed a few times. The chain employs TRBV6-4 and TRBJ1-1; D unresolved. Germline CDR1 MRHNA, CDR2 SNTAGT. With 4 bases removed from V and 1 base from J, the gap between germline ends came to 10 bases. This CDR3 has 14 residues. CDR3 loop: CASSGEGGNTEAFF. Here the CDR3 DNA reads TGTGCCAGCAGTGGGGAGGGAGGGAACACTGAAGCTTTCTTT.

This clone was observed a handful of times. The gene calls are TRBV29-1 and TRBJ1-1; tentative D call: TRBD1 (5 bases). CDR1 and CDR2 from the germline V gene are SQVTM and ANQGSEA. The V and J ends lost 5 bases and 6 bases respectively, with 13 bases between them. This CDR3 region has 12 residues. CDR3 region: CSVSGRVSEAFF. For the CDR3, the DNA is TGCAGCGTTTCGGGCAGGGTGTCTGAAGCTTTCTTT.

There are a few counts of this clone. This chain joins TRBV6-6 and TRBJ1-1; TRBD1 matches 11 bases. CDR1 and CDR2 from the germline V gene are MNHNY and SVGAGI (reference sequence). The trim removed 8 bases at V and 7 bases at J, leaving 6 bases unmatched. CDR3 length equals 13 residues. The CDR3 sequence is CASGGQGAGEAFF. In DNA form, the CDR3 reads TGTGCCAGCGGTGGACAGGGGGCTGGTGAAGCTTTCTTT.

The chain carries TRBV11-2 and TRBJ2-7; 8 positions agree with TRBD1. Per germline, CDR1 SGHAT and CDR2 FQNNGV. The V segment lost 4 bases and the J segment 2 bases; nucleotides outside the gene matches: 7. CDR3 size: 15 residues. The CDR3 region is CASSSNSGQAYEQYF. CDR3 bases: TGTGCCAGCAGCTCTAACTCGGGACAGGCCTACGAGCAGTACTTC.

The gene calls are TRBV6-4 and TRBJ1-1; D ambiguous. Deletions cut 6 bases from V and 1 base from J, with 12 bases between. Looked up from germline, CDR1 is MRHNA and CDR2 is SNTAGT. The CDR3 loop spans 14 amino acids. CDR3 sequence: CASRDGNRNTEAFF. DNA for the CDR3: TGTGCCAGCAGAGATGGTAACAGGAACACTGAAGCTTTCTTT.

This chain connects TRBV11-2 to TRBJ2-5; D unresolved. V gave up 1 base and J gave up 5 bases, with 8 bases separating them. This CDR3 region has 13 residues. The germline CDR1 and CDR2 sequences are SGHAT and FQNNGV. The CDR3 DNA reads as TGTGCCAGCAGCTTAGGGTCGGCGGAGACCCAGTACTTC. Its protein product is CASSLGSAETQYF.

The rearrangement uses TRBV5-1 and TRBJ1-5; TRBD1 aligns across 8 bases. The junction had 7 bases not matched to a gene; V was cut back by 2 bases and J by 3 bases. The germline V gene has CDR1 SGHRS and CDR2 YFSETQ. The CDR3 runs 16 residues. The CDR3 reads CASSLRPDRVNQPQHF. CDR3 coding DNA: TGCGCCAGCAGCTTACGGCCGGACAGGGTCAATCAGCCCCAGCATTTT.